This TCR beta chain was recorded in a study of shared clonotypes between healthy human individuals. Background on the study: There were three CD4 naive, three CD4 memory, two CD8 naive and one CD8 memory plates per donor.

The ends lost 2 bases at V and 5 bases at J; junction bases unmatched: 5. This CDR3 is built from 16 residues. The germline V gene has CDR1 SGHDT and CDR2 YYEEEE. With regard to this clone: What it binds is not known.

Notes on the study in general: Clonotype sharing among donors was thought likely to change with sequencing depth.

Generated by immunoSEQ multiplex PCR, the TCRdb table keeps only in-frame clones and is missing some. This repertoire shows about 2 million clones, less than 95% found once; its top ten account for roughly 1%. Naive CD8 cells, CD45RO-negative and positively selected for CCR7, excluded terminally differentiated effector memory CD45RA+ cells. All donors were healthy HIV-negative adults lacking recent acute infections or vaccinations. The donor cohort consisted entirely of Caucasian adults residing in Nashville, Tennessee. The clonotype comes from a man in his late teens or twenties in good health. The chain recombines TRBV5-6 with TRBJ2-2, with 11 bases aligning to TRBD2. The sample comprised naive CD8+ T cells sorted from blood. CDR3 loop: CASSLALAGETGELFF. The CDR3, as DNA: TGTGCCAGCAGCTTAGCACTAGCGGGAGAAACCGGGGAGCTGTTTTTT.